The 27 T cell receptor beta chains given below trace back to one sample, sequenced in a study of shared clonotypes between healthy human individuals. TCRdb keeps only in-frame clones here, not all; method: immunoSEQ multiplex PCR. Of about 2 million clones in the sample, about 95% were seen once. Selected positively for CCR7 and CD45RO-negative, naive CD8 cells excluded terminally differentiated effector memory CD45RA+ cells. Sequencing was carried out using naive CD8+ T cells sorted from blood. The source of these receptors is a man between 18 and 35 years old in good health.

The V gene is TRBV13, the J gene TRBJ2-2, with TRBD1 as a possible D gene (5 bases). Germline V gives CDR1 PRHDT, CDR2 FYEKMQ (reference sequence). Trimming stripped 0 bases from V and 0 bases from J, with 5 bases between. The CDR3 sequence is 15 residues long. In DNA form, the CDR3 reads TGTGCCAGCAGCTTAGGACAGGCGAACACCGGGGAGCTGTTTTTT. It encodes CASSLGQANTGELFF.

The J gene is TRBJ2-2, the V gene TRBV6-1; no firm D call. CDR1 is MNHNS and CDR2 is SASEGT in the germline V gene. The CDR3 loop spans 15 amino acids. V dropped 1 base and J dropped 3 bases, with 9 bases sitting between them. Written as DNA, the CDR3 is TGTGCCAGCAGTGAAGGACGCACTTACACCGGGGAGCTGTTTTTT. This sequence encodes CASSEGRTYTGELFF.

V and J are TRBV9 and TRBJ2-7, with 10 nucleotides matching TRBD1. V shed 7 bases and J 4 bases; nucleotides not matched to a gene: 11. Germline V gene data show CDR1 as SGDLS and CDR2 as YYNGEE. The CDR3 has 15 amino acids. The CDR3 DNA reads TGTGCCAGCGGGACAGGGGCAATGGCGGGGTACGAGCAGTACTTC. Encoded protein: CASGTGAMAGYEQYF.

CDR3 sequence: CAPCRRGKDTEAFF. The CDR3 nucleotides are TGTGCCCCCTGTCGCCGCGGGAAGGACACTGAAGCTTTCTTT. The chain links TRBV7-5 to TRBJ1-1. TRBV7-5 is an annotated pseudogene. This CDR3 comprises 14 residues.

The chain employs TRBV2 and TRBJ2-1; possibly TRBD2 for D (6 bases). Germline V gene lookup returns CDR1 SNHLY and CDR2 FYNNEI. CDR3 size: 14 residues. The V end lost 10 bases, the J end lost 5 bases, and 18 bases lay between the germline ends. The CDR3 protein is CANVLGLGNNEQFF. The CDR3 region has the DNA TGTGCCAACGTATTGGGACTTGGAAACAATGAGCAGTTCTTC.

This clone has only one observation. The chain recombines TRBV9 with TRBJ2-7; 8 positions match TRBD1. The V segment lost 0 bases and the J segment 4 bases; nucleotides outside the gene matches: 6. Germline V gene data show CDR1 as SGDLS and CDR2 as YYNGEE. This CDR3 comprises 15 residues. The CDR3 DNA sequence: TGTGCCAGCAGCGTAGAGGCAGGGGGCGAGTACGAGCAGTACTTC. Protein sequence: CASSVEAGGEYEQYF.

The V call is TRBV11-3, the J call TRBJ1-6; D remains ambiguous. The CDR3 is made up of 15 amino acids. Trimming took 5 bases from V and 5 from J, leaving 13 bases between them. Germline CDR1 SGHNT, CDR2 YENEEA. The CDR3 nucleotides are TGTGCCAGCAGCCCCCTAGGGCAGCATAATTCACCCCTCCACTTT. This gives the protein CASSPLGQHNSPLHF.

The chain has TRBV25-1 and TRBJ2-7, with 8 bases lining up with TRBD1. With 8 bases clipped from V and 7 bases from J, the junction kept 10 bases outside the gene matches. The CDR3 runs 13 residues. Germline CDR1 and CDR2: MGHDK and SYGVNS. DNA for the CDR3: TGTGCCAGCTCTTCTCAGGGGGCGCGTGAGCAGTACTTC. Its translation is CASSSQGAREQYF.

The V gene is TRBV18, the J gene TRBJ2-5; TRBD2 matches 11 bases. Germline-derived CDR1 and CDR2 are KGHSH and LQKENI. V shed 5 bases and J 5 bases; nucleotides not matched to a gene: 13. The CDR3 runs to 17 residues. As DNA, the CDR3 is TGTGCCAGCTCAGAAACCGGGACTAGCGGAGTGTGGGAGACCCAGTACTTC. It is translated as CASSETGTSGVWETQYF.

The chain's CDR3 is CASSSEADIQYF. The CDR3 DNA is TGTGCCAGCAGCTCCGAAGCGGACATTCAGTACTTC. The V and J genes are TRBV5-6 and TRBJ2-4; D perhaps matches TRBD2 (5 bases). Germline loops: CDR1 SGHDT, CDR2 YYEEEE. The CDR3 runs 12 residues. The V end lost 3 bases, the J end lost 8 bases, and 9 bases lay between the germline ends.

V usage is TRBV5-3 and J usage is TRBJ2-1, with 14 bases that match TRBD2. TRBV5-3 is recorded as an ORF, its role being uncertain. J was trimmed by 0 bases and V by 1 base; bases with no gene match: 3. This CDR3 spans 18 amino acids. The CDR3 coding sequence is TGTGCCAGAAGCTTGACCGGGACTAGCGGGAGCTCCTACAATGAGCAGTTCTTC. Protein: CARSLTGTSGSSYNEQFF.

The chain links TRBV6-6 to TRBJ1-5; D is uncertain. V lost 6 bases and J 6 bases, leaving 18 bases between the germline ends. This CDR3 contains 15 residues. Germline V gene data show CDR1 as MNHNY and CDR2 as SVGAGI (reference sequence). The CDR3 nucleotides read TGTGCCAGCAGGCCCACGGGGTTAGAGGGTCAGCCCCAGCATTTT. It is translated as CASRPTGLEGQPQHF.

As DNA, the CDR3 is TGTGCCACGCCGCGGGACGGACGGAACACTGAAGCTTTCTTT. Amino acid sequence: CATPRDGRNTEAFF. This chain joins TRBV19 and TRBJ1-1; tentatively, D is TRBD1 (5 bases). Deletions cut 10 bases from V and 1 base from J, with 16 bases between. The CDR3 covers 14 residues. Germline CDR1 and CDR2: LNHDA and SQIVND (reference sequence).

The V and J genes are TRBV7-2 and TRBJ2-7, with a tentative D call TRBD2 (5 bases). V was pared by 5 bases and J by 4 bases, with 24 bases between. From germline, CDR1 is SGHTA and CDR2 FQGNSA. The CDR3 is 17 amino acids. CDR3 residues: CASSPAPSFTGRYEQYF. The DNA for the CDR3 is TGTGCCAGCAGCCCCGCCCCCTCCTTCACGGGAAGATACGAGCAGTACTTC.

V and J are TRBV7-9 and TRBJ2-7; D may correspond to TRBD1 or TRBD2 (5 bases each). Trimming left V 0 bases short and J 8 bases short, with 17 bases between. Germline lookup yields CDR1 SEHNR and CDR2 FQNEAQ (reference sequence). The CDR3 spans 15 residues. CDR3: CASSLARALGDQQYF. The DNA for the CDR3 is TGTGCCAGCAGCTTAGCTCGGGCGTTGGGGGACCAGCAGTACTTC. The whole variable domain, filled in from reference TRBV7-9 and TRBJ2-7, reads DTGVSQNPRHKITKRGQNVTFRCDPISEHNRLYWYRQTLGQGPEFLTYFQNEAQLEKSRLLSDRFSAERPKGSFSTLEIQRTEQGDSAMYLCASSLARALGDQQYFGPGTRLTVT.

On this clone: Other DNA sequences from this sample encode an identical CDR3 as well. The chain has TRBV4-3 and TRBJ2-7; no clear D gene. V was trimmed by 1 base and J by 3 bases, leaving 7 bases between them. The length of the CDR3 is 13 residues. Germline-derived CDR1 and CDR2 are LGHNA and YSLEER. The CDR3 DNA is TGCGCCAGCAGCCAAGCCCCGAGCTACGAGCAGTACTTC. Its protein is CASSQAPSYEQYF.

CDR3 DNA sequence: TGTGCCTGGGGCGGAACTAGCGGCAATACCTACGAGCAGTACTTC. It translates to CAWGGTSGNTYEQYF. This sequence joins TRBV30 and TRBJ2-7, with 8 bases lining up with TRBD2. The CDR3 has 15 residues. V shed 5 bases and J 2 bases; nucleotides not matched to a gene: 11. Looked up from germline, CDR1 is GTSNPN and CDR2 is SVGIG (reference sequence).

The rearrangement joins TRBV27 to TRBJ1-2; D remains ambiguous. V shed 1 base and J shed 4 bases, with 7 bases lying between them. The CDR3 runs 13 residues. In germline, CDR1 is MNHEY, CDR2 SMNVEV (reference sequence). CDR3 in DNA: TGTGCCAGCAGTTTATATGGCAGCTATGGCTACACCTTC. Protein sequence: CASSLYGSYGYTF.

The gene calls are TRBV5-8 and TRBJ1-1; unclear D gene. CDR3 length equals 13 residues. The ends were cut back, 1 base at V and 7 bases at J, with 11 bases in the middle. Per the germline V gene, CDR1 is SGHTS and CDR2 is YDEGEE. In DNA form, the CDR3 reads TGTGCCAGCAGCTTGAAACTTTCATTTGAAGCTTTCTTT. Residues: CASSLKLSFEAFF.

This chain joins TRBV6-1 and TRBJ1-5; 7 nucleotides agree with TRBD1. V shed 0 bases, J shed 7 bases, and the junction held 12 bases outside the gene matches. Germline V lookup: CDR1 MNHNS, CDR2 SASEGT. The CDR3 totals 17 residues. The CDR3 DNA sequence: TGTGCCAGCAGTGAAGCGGGGGGTACAGGGGCGGACCAGCCCCAGCATTTT. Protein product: CASSEAGGTGADQPQHF.

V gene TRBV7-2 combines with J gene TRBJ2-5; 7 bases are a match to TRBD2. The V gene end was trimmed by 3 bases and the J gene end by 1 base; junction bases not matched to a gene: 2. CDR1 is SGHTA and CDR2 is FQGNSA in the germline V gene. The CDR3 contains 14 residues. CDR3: CASSLTSPQETQYF. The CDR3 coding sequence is TGTGCCAGCAGCTTGACTAGCCCCCAAGAGACCCAGTACTTC.

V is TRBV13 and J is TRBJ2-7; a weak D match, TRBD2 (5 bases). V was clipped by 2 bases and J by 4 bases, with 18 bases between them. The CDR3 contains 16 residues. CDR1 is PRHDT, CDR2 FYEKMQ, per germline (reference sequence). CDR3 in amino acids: CASSLSGYPRNYEQYF. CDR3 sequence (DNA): TGTGCCAGCAGCTTAAGCGGCTACCCACGCAATTACGAGCAGTACTTC.

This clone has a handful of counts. CDR3: CAISAGTGNYGYTF. DNA of the CDR3: TGTGCCATCAGTGCAGGGACAGGGAACTATGGCTACACCTTC. J is TRBJ1-2 and V is TRBV10-3, with 9 bases aligning to TRBD1. CDR3 length: 14 amino acids. CDR1 is ENHRY, CDR2 SYGVKD, per germline. J lost 2 bases, V lost 4 bases, and 2 bases had no gene match.

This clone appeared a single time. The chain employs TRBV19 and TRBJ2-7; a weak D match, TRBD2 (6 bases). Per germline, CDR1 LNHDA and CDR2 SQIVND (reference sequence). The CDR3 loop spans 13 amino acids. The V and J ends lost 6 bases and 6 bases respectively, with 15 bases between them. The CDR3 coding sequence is TGTGCCAGTAGCCTGACTAGTTCGGGCGAGCAGTACTTC. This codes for CASSLTSSGEQYF.

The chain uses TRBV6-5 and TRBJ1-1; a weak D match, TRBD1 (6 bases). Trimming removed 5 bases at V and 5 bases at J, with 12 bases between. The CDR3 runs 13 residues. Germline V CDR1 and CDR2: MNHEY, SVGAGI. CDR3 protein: CASSPFDRTEAFF. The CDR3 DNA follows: TGTGCCAGCAGTCCCTTTGACAGGACTGAAGCTTTCTTT.

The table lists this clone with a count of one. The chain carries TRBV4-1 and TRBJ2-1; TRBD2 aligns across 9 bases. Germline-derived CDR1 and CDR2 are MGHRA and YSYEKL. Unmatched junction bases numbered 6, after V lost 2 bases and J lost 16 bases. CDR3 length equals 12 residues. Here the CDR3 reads CASSQSGGRAFF. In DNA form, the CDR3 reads TGCGCCAGCAGCCAATCGGGCGGGAGGGCTTTCTTC.

The CDR3 coding sequence is TGTGCCAGCAGTCCGTGGGCCGATGGTGATGAGCAGTTCTTC. As protein: CASSPWADGDEQFF. The rearrangement uses TRBV14 and TRBJ2-1; D remains unclear. The CDR3 totals 14 residues. V was trimmed by 6 bases and J by 8 bases, leaving 17 bases between them. The germline CDR1 and CDR2 sequences are SGHDN and FVKESK.